One T cell receptor beta chain is described in this entry. Its antigen is unknown. This entry comes from a study of OX40 agonist ivuxolimab in advanced cancers. General study points: At doses 0.1 to 3.0 mg/kg, CD4+ and CD8+ clones expanded.

The germline gives CDR1 LGHNA, CDR2 YSLEER. The CDR3 loop spans 14 amino acids. Trimming pared 0 bases from V and 6 bases from J, leaving 12 bases between. Using immunoSEQ multiplex PCR, the repertoire was profiled, and TCRdb retains in-frame clones only, with some absent. The sample lists 70,000 to 85,000 clones, 86% occurring once. The chain recombines TRBV4-3 with TRBJ2-7, with D possibly TRBD2 on 6 matching bases. Sequenced here: CD4+ or CD8+ T cells sorted from blood, sampled in a trial of the OX40 agonist ivuxolimab. The sequence was collected from an adult with an advanced solid tumor such as melanoma, head and neck, liver or kidney cancer. For the CDR3, the DNA is TGCGCCAGCAGCCAAGACGGAGGGGTCGGCGAGCAGTACTTC. As protein: CASSQDGGVGEQYF.